This entry is about one T cell receptor (beta chain). The CDR3 extends over 15 amino acids. Trimming removed 0 bases from V and 5 bases from J; junction bases left unmatched: 3. Per the germline V gene, CDR1 is SGHDT and CDR2 is YYEEEE. Per the original data handling: Reference gene primer amplification yielded estimated nucleated cell counts. Assay: immunoSEQ multiplex PCR; the TCRdb copy retains only in-frame clones and omits some. Clone size and V and J calls were adopted from that table, with D and trimming inferred from the DNA. This table holds 250,000 to 350,000 clones, around 91% found once. In terms of age and location, participants ranged from roughly 18 to 95 years and lived in 24 US areas. Cohorts were assigned according to the clinical history that participants reported. The data belong to a study of blood T cell repertoires in COVID-19. Study background: Whether acute or convalescent, the COVID-19 samples came from the United States, Italy and Spain.

The TCR originated in a woman under 30 who had recovered from COVID-19. V is TRBV5-6 and J is TRBJ2-1; TRBD2 agrees at 9 bases. Sample: PBMCs or T cells enriched from blood (not recorded which). CDR3 in DNA: TGTGCCAGCAGCTTGGACCTAGCGGGGAACAATGAGCAGTTCTTC. It is translated as CASSLDLAGNNEQFF.